A selection of T cell receptor beta chains follows, all from one sample in a study of identical twins. TCRdb fed the 5' RACE reads into MiXCR, producing one record per CDR3 protein. The table shows about 550,000 distinct CDR3 sequences, with 20% to 25% occurring only once. These data were likewise used in another study, on yellow fever vaccine responses in identical twins.

The sequencing sample was made of CD4+ T cells sorted from blood. These TCRs come from a young woman in good health. Each CDR3 is given with its conserved first and last residue. Fields, in order: D gene, J gene, V gene, clone size, CDR3 DNA, CDR3 protein. The D gene is left open where the match is weak. The listing skips clone size in some rows; elsewhere it reads once, few, many or a size class.

>TRBD1|TRBJ2-3|TRBV12-3/TRBV12-4|-
TGTGCCAGCACCTTAGGGGACAGGGGGCAAGATACGCAGTATTTT
CASTLGDRGQDTQYF
>-|TRBJ2-7|TRBV7-2|-
TGTGCCAGCACGGACCCGGGCCGAACCTACGAGCAGTACTTC
CASTDPGRTYEQYF
>-|TRBJ1-6|TRBV5-5|-
TGTGCCAGCAGCTTGGACTCGGGGGAACTCCTCCACTTT
CASSLDSGELLHF
>TRBD1|TRBJ2-7|TRBV24-1|-
TGTGCCACCAGTGATGGGACAGGTTCCTACGAGCAGTACTTC
CATSDGTGSYEQYF
>-|TRBJ2-1|TRBV10-3|few
TGTGCCATCAGTCCCGGGACTCCCCCACGGAATGAGCAGTTCTTC
CAISPGTPPRNEQFF
>TRBD1|TRBJ1-2|TRBV10-3|-
TGTGCCATCAGACCCGGGACAGCAGAATATGGCTACACCTTC
CAIRPGTAEYGYTF
>-|TRBJ2-1|TRBV21-1|-
TGTGCCAGCAGCAACCGACATACTAGCGGGGGGACCTACAATGAGCAGTTCTTC
CASSNRHTSGGTYNEQFF
>TRBD1|TRBJ1-1|TRBV7-2|-
TGTGCCAGCAGCTTATCCGGGACAGGGGAAGCTTTCTTT
CASSLSGTGEAFF
>-|TRBJ2-1|TRBV5-1|-
TGCGCCAGCAGCCCGGGGATCAGCAGGGGAACCTACAATGAGCAGTTCTTC
CASSPGISRGTYNEQFF
>-|TRBJ2-6|TRBV18|-
TGTGCCAGCTCACCACCGTCCGTCTCTGGGGCCAACGTCCTGACTTTC
CASSPPSVSGANVLTF
>TRBD1|TRBJ1-2|TRBV28|-
TGTGCCAGCAGTTTACAGGGGGCAATCGGCTACACCTTC
CASSLQGAIGYTF
>-|TRBJ2-1|TRBV20-1|few
TGCAGTGCTAGATCCCCCGGGTATGAGCAGTTCTTC
CSARSPGYEQFF
>TRBD2|TRBJ2-1|TRBV20-1|few
TGCAGTGCTAGAGACCCTAGCGGGGGCCCAACTTACAATGAGCAGTTCTTC
CSARDPSGGPTYNEQFF
>TRBD2|TRBJ2-1|TRBV10-2|-
TGCGCCAGCAGTCCTCTAGCGGGAGGGACTTCTGAGCAGTTCTTC
CASSPLAGGTSEQFF
>-|TRBJ2-5|TRBV19|few
TGTGCCAGTAGTATATGGTCAGACCAAGAGACCCAGTACTTC
CASSIWSDQETQYF
>TRBD2|TRBJ2-1|TRBV7-6|-
TGTGCCAGCAGCTCCCCCCTTAGCGGGAAACGCTACAATGAGCAGTTCTTC
CASSSPLSGKRYNEQFF
>-|TRBJ2-2|TRBV7-3|-
TGTGCCAGCAGCTTTAACCAGGGTACGGGCACCGGGGAGCTGTTTTTT
CASSFNQGTGTGELFF
>-|TRBJ2-3|TRBV7-8|few
TGTGCCAGCAGCTTAGCGCTCACAGCACCGGGGGATACGCAGTATTTT
CASSLALTAPGDTQYF
>TRBD2|TRBJ2-2|TRBV5-3|-
TGTGCCATCGGCCCCTGGCCTAGCGGCACCGGGGAGCTGTTTTTT
CAIGPWPSGTGELFF
>-|TRBJ2-6|TRBV28|few
TGTGCCAGCAGACTACAGGGCTCTGGGGCCAACGTCCTGACTTTC
CASRLQGSGANVLTF
>-|TRBJ2-3|TRBV12-3/TRBV12-4|few
TGTGCCAGCAGTTATCCGAGCGGGCTCACAGATACGCAGTATTTT
CASSYPSGLTDTQYF
>-|TRBJ2-7|TRBV6-5|-
TGTGCCAGCAGTTACTCGCCGGCGTTATACGAGCAGTACTTC
CASSYSPALYEQYF
>-|TRBJ1-4|TRBV5-1|-
TGCGCCAGCAGCTTGGCGGGACAAGCAACTAATGAAAAACTGTTTTTT
CASSLAGQATNEKLFF
>-|TRBJ1-5|TRBV12-3/TRBV12-4|few
TGTGCCAGCAGCCTTAGGGGCGGACAAGCCCAGCATTTT
CASSLRGGQAQHF